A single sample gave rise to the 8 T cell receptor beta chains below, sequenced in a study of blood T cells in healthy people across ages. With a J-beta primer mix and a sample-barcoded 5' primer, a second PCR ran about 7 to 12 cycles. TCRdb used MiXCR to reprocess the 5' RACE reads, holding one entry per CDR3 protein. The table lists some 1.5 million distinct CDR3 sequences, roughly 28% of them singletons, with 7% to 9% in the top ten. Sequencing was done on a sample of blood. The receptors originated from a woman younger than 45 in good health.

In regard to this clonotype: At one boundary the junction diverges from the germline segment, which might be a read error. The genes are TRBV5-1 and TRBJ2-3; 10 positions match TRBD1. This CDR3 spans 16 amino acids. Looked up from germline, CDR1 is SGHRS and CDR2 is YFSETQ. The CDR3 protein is CAGSSTGGFDTDTQYF. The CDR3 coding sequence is TGCGCCGGCAGCTCGACAGGGGGCTTTGACACAGATACGCAGTATTTT.

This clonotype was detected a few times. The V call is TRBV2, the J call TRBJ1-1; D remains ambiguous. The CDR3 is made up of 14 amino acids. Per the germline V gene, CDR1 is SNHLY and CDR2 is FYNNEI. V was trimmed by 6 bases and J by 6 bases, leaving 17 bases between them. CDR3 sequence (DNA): TGTGCCAGCAGAACTGAGAGAGGAGCGGCTGAAGCTTTCTTT. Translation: CASRTERGAAEAFF. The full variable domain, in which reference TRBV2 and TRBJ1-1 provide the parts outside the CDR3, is EPEVTQTPSHQVTQMGQEVILRCVPISNHLYFYWYRQILGQKVEFLVSFYNNEISEKSEIFDDQFSVERPDGSNFTLKIRSTKLEDSAMYFCASRTERGAAEAFFGQGTRLTVV.

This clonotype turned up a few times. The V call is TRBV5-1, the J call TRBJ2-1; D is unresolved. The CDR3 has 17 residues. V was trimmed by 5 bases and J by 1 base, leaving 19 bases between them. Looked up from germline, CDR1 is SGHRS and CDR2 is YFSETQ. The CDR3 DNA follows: TGCGCCAGCAGTTATTTAGACGCAATAGGGTCCTACAATGAGCAGTTCTTC. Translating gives CASSYLDAIGSYNEQFF.

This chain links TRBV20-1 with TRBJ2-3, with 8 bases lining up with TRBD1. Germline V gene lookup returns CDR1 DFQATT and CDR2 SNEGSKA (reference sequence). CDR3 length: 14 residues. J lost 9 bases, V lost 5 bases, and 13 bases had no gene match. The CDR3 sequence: CSASSGQVGGTQYF. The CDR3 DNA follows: TGCAGTGCTTCCTCGGGACAGGTGGGAGGAACGCAGTATTTT.

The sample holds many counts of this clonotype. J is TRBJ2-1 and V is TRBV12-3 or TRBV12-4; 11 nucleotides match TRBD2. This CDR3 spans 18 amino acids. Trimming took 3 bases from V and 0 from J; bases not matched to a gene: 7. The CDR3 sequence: CASSFRSSGGSSYNEQFF. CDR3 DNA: TGTGCCAGCAGTTTTCGGTCTAGCGGGGGGAGCTCCTACAATGAGCAGTTCTTC.

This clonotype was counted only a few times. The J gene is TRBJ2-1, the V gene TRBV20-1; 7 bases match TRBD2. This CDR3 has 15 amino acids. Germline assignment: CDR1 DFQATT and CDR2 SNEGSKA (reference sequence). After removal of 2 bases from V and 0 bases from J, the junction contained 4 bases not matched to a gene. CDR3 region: CSARPSSGSYNEQFF. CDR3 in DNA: TGCAGTGCTAGACCTTCTAGCGGCTCCTACAATGAGCAGTTCTTC.

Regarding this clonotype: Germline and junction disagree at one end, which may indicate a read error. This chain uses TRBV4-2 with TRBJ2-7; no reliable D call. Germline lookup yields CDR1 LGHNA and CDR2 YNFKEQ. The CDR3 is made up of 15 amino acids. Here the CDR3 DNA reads TGTGCCAGCGGCCAAGAAAGGTCCTTGGTTCGCGAGCAGTACTTC. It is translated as CASGQERSLVREQYF.

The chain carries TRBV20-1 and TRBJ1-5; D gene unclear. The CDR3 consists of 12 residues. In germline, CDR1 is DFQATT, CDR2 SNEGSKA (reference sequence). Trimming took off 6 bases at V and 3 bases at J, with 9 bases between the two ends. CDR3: CSAALINQPQHF. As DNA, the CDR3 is TGCAGTGCCGCCCTCATCAATCAGCCCCAGCATTTT.